These 16 T cell receptor beta chains were all obtained from the same sample, sequenced in a study of human T cells and chemical hapten exposure. TCRdb re-called the RACE reads with MiXCR, one entry per CDR3 protein. The sample gives about 96,000 distinct CDR3 sequences, around 9.3% of which show up once; approximately 2.2% is in the top ten. Noted time point: patch test 2, 6 weeks after DPC sensitization. Treatment described: therapeutic diphenylcyclopropenone sensitization with weekly scalp DPC. The sequences come from whole blood, collected in connection with sensitization to the hapten diphenylcyclopropenone (DPC). Receptor source: a woman between 35 and 50 years old with alopecia areata. Some clones in this sample may be carry-over from other donors' samples.

This clonotype was counted many times. V gene TRBV28 combines with J gene TRBJ2-5; 11 positions match TRBD2. The CDR3 has 16 residues. CDR1 is MDHEN and CDR2 is SYDVKM in the germline V gene. V shed 8 bases and J 4 bases; nucleotides not matched to a gene: 12. As DNA, the CDR3 is TGTGCCAGCGGCAGGCCAACTAGCGGGAGAGGAGAGACCCAGTACTTC. This translates into CASGRPTSGRGETQYF. The full variable domain, completed using reference TRBV28 and TRBJ2-5, is DVKVTQSSRYLVKRTGEKVFLECVQDMDHENMFWYRQDPGLGLRLIYFSYDVKMKEKGDIPEGYSVSREKKERFSLILESASTNQTSMYLCASGRPTSGRGETQYFGPGTRLLVL.

This clonotype appeared many times. The V call is TRBV14, the J call TRBJ2-7; D ambiguous. Trimming pared 4 bases from V and 1 base from J, leaving 11 bases between. This CDR3 is 14 amino acids long. CDR1 is SGHDN and CDR2 is FVKESK in the germline V gene. The CDR3: CASSPRWASYEQYF. In DNA, the CDR3 is TGTGCCAGCAGCCCTCGCTGGGCTTCCTACGAGCAGTACTTC.

Many counts were recorded for this clonotype. This rearrangement joins TRBV5-6 to TRBJ2-2, with TRBD1 as a possible D gene (7 bases). V lost 4 bases, J lost 3 bases, and 16 bases lay in between. This CDR3 spans 16 amino acids. Looked up from germline, CDR1 is SGHDT and CDR2 is YYEEEE. This CDR3 is CASSPSTRGDTGELFF. CDR3 coding DNA: TGTGCCAGCAGCCCTTCTACCAGGGGGGACACCGGGGAGCTGTTTTTT.

The chain employs TRBV10-3 and TRBJ2-1, with 13 bases fitting TRBD2. Germline CDR1 reads ENHRY; CDR2 reads SYGVKD. V lost 3 bases, J lost 9 bases, and 5 bases stayed unmatched. The CDR3 has 15 residues. The CDR3 here is CAISETSGRAGEQFF. DNA of the CDR3: TGTGCCATCAGTGAAACTAGCGGGAGGGCCGGTGAGCAGTTCTTC.

This clonotype was seen at least ten times. CDR3: CASGTVQPQHF. The CDR3 region has the DNA TGTGCCAGCGGGACAGTTCAGCCCCAGCATTTT. The rearrangement links TRBV19 to TRBJ1-5; 7 nucleotides line up with TRBD1. Looked up from germline, CDR1 is LNHDA and CDR2 is SQIVND (reference sequence). This CDR3 spans 11 amino acids. V shed 9 bases, J shed 6 bases, and the junction held 2 bases outside the gene matches.

This clonotype was seen a few times. The chain links TRBV4-3 to TRBJ2-1; D is unclear. V was trimmed by 0 bases and J by 0 bases, leaving 12 bases between them. The CDR3 runs to 17 residues. Germline CDR1 and CDR2: LGHNA and YSLEER. Written as DNA, the CDR3 is TGCGCCAGCAGCCAAGATTTGCGGCAGAGCTCCTACAATGAGCAGTTCTTC. Protein product: CASSQDLRQSSYNEQFF.

The chain links TRBV9 to TRBJ1-3; D uncertain. Germline V lookup: CDR1 SGDLS, CDR2 YYNGEE. V was clipped by 2 bases and J by 0 bases, with 9 bases between them. The CDR3 has 15 residues. CDR3 loop: CASSVDGFSGNTIYF. The DNA for the CDR3 is TGTGCCAGCAGCGTTGATGGATTCTCTGGAAACACCATATATTTT.

This clonotype was counted a few times. The J gene is TRBJ1-1, the V gene TRBV6-5; D unresolved. CDR3 length equals 13 residues. In germline, CDR1 is MNHEY, CDR2 SVGAGI. Trimming shortened V by 2 bases and J by 1 base, and 5 bases separated the two germline ends. The chain's CDR3 is CASSYGENTEAFF. The CDR3 coding sequence is TGTGCCAGCAGTTACGGGGAGAACACTGAAGCTTTCTTT.

V usage is TRBV11-1 and J usage is TRBJ2-2, with D possibly matching TRBD2 (6 bases). Germline loops: CDR1 SGHAT, CDR2 FQDESV (reference sequence). The CDR3 sequence is 15 residues long. Trimming left V 2 bases short and J 4 bases short, with 11 bases between. DNA for the CDR3: TGTGCCAGCAGCTTATGGGGGGAGAGCACCGGGGAGCTGTTTTTT. This gives the protein CASSLWGESTGELFF.

This chain joins TRBV7-6 and TRBJ2-2; either TRBD1 or TRBD2 may fit D (6 bases each). Germline V gene sequence: CDR1 SGHVS, CDR2 FNYEAQ. Deletions cut 0 bases from V and 6 bases from J, with 11 bases between. The CDR3 runs to 15 residues. The CDR3 DNA sequence: TGTGCCAGCAGCTTAGCCAGGGGAGGCGCCGGGGAGCTGTTTTTT. This sequence encodes CASSLARGGAGELFF. Full variable domain (missing parts from reference TRBV7-6 and TRBJ2-2): GAGVSQSPRYKVTKRGQDVALRCDPISGHVSLYWYRQALGQGPEFLTYFNYEAQQDKSGLPNDRFSAERPEGSISTLTIQRTEQRDSAMYRCASSLARGGAGELFFGEGSRLTVL.

This clonotype was detected only a few times. The chain joins TRBV20-1 to TRBJ2-3, with D uncertain. Deletions cut 4 bases from V and 6 bases from J, with 11 bases between. Per the germline V gene, CDR1 is DFQATT and CDR2 is SNEGSKA (reference sequence). This CDR3 spans 12 amino acids. Here the CDR3 DNA reads TGCAGTGCTACCAGGCGGATGGATACGCAGTATTTT. It yields the protein CSATRRMDTQYF.

This clonotype was seen at least ten times. CDR3 region: CASSHRQGTSNQPQHF. The CDR3 coding sequence is TGTGCCAGCAGTCATCGACAGGGTACTAGCAATCAGCCCCAGCATTTT. The V gene is TRBV6-5, the J gene TRBJ1-5; 7 nucleotides line up with TRBD1. Trimming removed 5 bases from V and 0 bases from J; junction bases left unmatched: 7. CDR1 and CDR2 (germline): MNHEY, SVGAGI. CDR3 length: 16 residues.

The chain carries TRBV7-6 and TRBJ2-1, with D tentatively TRBD2 (6 bases). With 1 base removed from V and 6 bases from J, the gap between germline ends came to 13 bases. CDR1 is SGHVS, CDR2 FNYEAQ, per germline. This CDR3 has 15 amino acids. As DNA, the CDR3 is TGTGCCAGCAGCTTAGACCTAGCGAGACTCAATGAGCAGTTCTTC. Translated: CASSLDLARLNEQFF.

V is TRBV7-9 and J is TRBJ1-1; TRBD1 matches 9 bases. CDR1 and CDR2 from the germline V gene are SEHNR and FQNEAQ (reference sequence). The ends lost 1 base at V and 5 bases at J; junction bases unmatched: 2. This CDR3 spans 14 amino acids. CDR3 nucleotide sequence: TGTGCCAGCAGCTTAGGGACAGGGGAGACTGAAGCTTTCTTT. Translating it yields CASSLGTGETEAFF.

The J gene is TRBJ2-7, the V gene TRBV7-9; possible D gene TRBD1, 5 bases. With 1 base removed from V and 5 bases from J, the gap between germline ends came to 12 bases. The length of the CDR3 is 14 residues. From germline, CDR1 is SEHNR and CDR2 FQNEAQ (reference sequence). The CDR3 nucleotides are TGTGCCAGCAGCTTAGAGACGCAGGGAAACGAGCAGTACTTC. It yields the protein CASSLETQGNEQYF.

This clonotype was detected ten times or more. This sequence joins TRBV24-1 and TRBJ2-5; 8 nucleotides line up with TRBD1. Trimming cost V 0 bases and J 7 bases; bases outside gene matches: 3. The CDR3 covers 14 residues. Germline V gene data show CDR1 as KGHDR and CDR2 as SFDVKD. The CDR3 region is CATSDLSGTGTQYF. The CDR3 nucleotides read TGTGCCACCAGTGATTTGTCCGGGACAGGGACCCAGTACTTC.